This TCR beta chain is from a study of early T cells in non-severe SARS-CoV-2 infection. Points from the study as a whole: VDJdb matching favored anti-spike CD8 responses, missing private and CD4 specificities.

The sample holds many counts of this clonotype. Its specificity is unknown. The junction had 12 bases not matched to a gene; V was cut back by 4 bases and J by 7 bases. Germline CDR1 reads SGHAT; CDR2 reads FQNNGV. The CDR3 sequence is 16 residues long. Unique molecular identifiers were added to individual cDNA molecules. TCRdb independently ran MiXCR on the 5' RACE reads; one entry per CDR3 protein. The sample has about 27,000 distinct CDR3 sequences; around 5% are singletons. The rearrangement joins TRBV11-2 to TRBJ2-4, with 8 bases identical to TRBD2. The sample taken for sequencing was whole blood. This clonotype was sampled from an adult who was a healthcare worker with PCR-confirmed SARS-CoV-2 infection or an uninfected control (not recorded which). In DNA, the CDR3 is TGTGCCAGCAGCTCCCGGGGGGCGGGAGGCAGGAACATTCAGTACTTC. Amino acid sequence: CASSSRGAGGRNIQYF.